A single sample is the source of the 19 T cell receptor beta chains below, sequenced in a study of blood T cell repertoires in COVID-19 (dated by TCRdb to between 2020 and 2021). Library construction relied on the immunoSEQ multiplex PCR assay. Entries here come from immuneACCESS through TCRdb and include only in-frame sequences with V and J called. Some clones fail to appear in such tables; in the studies checked, an unresolved V gene covers under half of the shortfall, and the cause of the remainder is unknown. This sample comprises 150,000 to 200,000 clones, just over 90% of them detected only once. The ten largest make up roughly 2.1% of the sample. The specimen was peripheral blood. Every receptor here comes from a woman aged 60-75 years with COVID-19, enrolled during active disease.

This chain joins TRBV19 and TRBJ1-1; TRBD1 matches at 7 bases. The CDR3 spans 14 residues. Germline V gene sequence: CDR1 LNHDA, CDR2 SQIVND (reference sequence). J gave up 4 bases and V 5 bases, and 7 bases lay outside the gene matches. The DNA for the CDR3 is TGTGCCAGTAGTTTTAGGGCAGGGGGCACTGAAGCTTTCTTT. Protein: CASSFRAGGTEAFF.

DNA of the CDR3: TGTGCCAGCAGTCGGACTTCTGGAAACACCATATATTTT. It encodes CASSRTSGNTIYF. V and J are TRBV6-2 or TRBV6-3 and TRBJ1-3; D is ambiguous. Germline lookup yields CDR1 MNHEY and CDR2 SVGEGT. The CDR3 extends over 13 amino acids. The ends were cut back, 5 bases at V and 1 base at J, with 6 bases in the middle.

The CDR3 loop is CASSLGGVGWNEQYF. CDR3 sequence (DNA): TGTGCCAGCAGCCTGGGGGGCGTTGGATGGAACGAGCAGTACTTC. V and J are TRBV5-4 and TRBJ2-7, with D perhaps given as TRBD1 or TRBD2 (6 bases each). Germline V gene data show CDR1 as SGHNT and CDR2 as YYREEE (reference sequence). CDR3 length equals 15 residues. Between the trimmed V and J ends, which lost 4 bases and 5 bases, there was a span of 19 bases. The whole variable domain, filled in from reference TRBV5-4 and TRBJ2-7, reads ETGVTQSPTHLIKTRGQQVTLRCSSQSGHNTVSWYQQALGQGPQFIFQYYREEENGRGNFPPRFSGLQFPNYSSELNVNALELDDSALYLCASSLGGVGWNEQYFGPGTRLTVT.

This chain links TRBV5-4 with TRBJ1-2; perhaps TRBD1 as D (5 bases). The CDR3 has 12 residues. Trimming cost V 0 bases and J 11 bases, with 11 bases left between them. Germline V lookup: CDR1 SGHNT, CDR2 YYREEE (reference sequence). The CDR3 region is CASSLDTGVYTF. For the CDR3, the DNA is TGTGCCAGCAGCTTGGATACGGGGGTTTACACCTTC.

This sequence joins TRBV7-9 and TRBJ1-1; perhaps TRBD1 as D (6 bases). V dropped 5 bases and J dropped 6 bases, with 16 bases sitting between them. Germline assignment: CDR1 SEHNR and CDR2 FQNEAQ (reference sequence). The CDR3 contains 14 residues. DNA of the CDR3: TGTGCCAGCAGCACGGCGACAGGAATGGCTGAAGCTTTCTTT. Amino acids: CASSTATGMAEAFF.

The rearrangement joins TRBV28 to TRBJ1-1; D is perhaps TRBD1 (5 bases). The CDR3 spans 12 residues. Trimming stripped 6 bases from V and 3 bases from J, with 8 bases between. Germline CDR1 and CDR2: MDHEN and SYDVKM. CDR3 sequence: CASRSRDTEAFF. The CDR3 region has the DNA TGTGCCAGCAGATCCAGGGACACTGAAGCTTTCTTT.

The rearrangement uses TRBV5-6 and TRBJ1-2, with D possibly TRBD1 on 5 matching bases. The germline CDR1 and CDR2 sequences are SGHDT and YYEEEE. V was clipped by 4 bases and J by 4 bases, with 11 bases between them. The CDR3 sequence is 13 residues long. In DNA form, the CDR3 reads TGTGCCAGCAGCCTGGGGGAGATCTATGGCTACACCTTC. It specifies CASSLGEIYGYTF.

CDR3 nucleotides: TGTGCCACCAGACGCAGGGGGCAAGAAGAGACCCAGTACTTC. It yields the protein CATRRRGQEETQYF. The chain carries TRBV15 and TRBJ2-5, with 8 bases identical to TRBD1. Germline loops: CDR1 LNHNV, CDR2 YYDKDF (reference sequence). CDR3 length equals 14 residues. Germline trimming cut 6 bases from V and 3 bases from J; bases unmatched to any gene: 6. Variable domain in full (rest from reference TRBV15 and TRBJ2-5): DAMVIQNPRYQVTQFGKPVTLSCSQTLNHNVMYWYQQKSSQAPKLLFHYYDKDFNNEADTPDNFQSRRPNTSFCFLDIRSPGLGDTAMYLCATRRRGQEETQYFGPGTRLLVL.

V gene TRBV6-1 combines with J gene TRBJ1-4; 7 bases agree with TRBD1. With V trimmed by 1 base and J by 4 bases, 6 bases remained unmatched. The CDR3 covers 16 residues. The V gene's germline CDR1 is MNHNS and CDR2 SASEGT. The CDR3 spells CASSEDVTGVNEKLFF. The CDR3 DNA reads TGTGCCAGCAGTGAAGACGTAACAGGGGTTAATGAAAAACTGTTTTTT.

The count of this clone is one. The CDR3 sequence is CASSVSHGQVSYEQYF. Here the CDR3 DNA reads TGTGCCAGCAGTGTCAGTCATGGACAGGTATCCTACGAGCAGTACTTC. The chain recombines TRBV6-1 with TRBJ2-7; 7 positions match TRBD1. The CDR3 consists of 16 residues. The junction had 10 bases not matched to a gene; V was cut back by 4 bases and J by 1 base. The germline V gene encodes CDR1 MNHNS and CDR2 SASEGT.

This clone has a single count. The V gene is TRBV6-2 or TRBV6-3, the J gene TRBJ1-5, with TRBD1 matching 8 bases. The CDR3 extends over 19 amino acids. J was trimmed by 6 bases and V by 3 bases; bases with no gene match: 19. CDR1 MNHEY and CDR2 SVGEGT come from the germline V gene. The CDR3 protein is CASSYNLQGGQGIFQPQHF. DNA of the CDR3: TGTGCCAGCAGTTATAATCTCCAAGGTGGACAGGGTATATTTCAGCCCCAGCATTTT.

Regarding this clone: Other DNA sequences within the sample encode an identical CDR3. The chain is built from TRBV6-5 and TRBJ1-6, with TRBD1 identical over 10 bases. Germline assignment: CDR1 MNHEY and CDR2 SVGAGI. The J segment lost 6 bases and the V segment lost 5 bases, leaving 1 base of the junction unmatched. The CDR3 contains 14 residues. In nucleotides, the CDR3 is TGTGCCAGCAGTAGGGACAGGGGTAATTCACCCCTCCACTTT. Amino acid sequence: CASSRDRGNSPLHF.

This sequence joins TRBV19 and TRBJ2-1; 7 bases match TRBD2. Germline V gene sequence: CDR1 LNHDA, CDR2 SQIVND (reference sequence). The CDR3 runs 15 residues. The V and J ends lost 7 bases and 2 bases, in that order; junction bases with no gene match: 8. CDR3 nucleotide sequence: TGTGCCAGTAATCCGACTAGCCTCCCCTACAATGAGCAGTTCTTC. Its translation: CASNPTSLPYNEQFF. Full variable domain (remainder filled in from reference TRBV19 and TRBJ2-1): DGGITQSPKYLFRKEGQNVTLSCEQNLNHDAMYWYRQDPGQGLRLIYYSQIVNDFQKGDIAEGYSVSREKKESFPLTVTSAQKNPTAFYLCASNPTSLPYNEQFFGPGTRLTVL.

The CDR3 DNA is TGTGCCAGCAGCCCCCAGGGGGCTAGGGACGAGCAGTACTTC. It yields the protein CASSPQGARDEQYF. The chain joins TRBV9 to TRBJ2-7, with 8 bases lining up with TRBD1. V trimming: 4 bases; J trimming: 5 bases; junction bases outside the gene matches: 8. The CDR3 sequence is 14 residues long. The germline V gene has CDR1 SGDLS and CDR2 YYNGEE. The complete variable domain, with remaining parts taken from reference TRBV9 and TRBJ2-7, reads DSGVTQTPKHLITATGQRVTLRCSPRSGDLSVYWYQQSLDQGLQFLIQYYNGEERAKGNILERFSAQQFPDLHSELNLSSLELGDSALYFCASSPQGARDEQYFGPGTRLTVT.

The chain has TRBV30 and TRBJ1-1; 7 nucleotides align to TRBD1. Germline V gives CDR1 GTSNPN, CDR2 SVGIG (reference sequence). J lost 4 bases, V lost 4 bases, and 12 bases had no gene match. The CDR3 runs to 15 residues. The CDR3: CAWKFLQGRTTEAFF. The CDR3 DNA reads TGTGCCTGGAAATTCCTACAGGGGAGAACCACTGAAGCTTTCTTT.

The chain combines TRBV6-5 with TRBJ1-2, with 9 bases aligning to TRBD1. With 5 bases clipped from V and 8 bases from J, the junction kept 6 bases outside the gene matches. Germline-derived CDR1 and CDR2 are MNHEY and SVGAGI. There are 13 residues in the CDR3. CDR3: CASSKGQGLGYTF. CDR3 coding DNA: TGTGCCAGCAGTAAGGGACAGGGTTTGGGCTACACCTTC.

Worth noting for this clone: Other DNA sequences in this specimen translate into the identical CDR3. CDR3 in amino acids: CASSPGYGYTF. The CDR3 region has the DNA TGTGCCAGCAGCCCAGGATATGGCTACACCTTC. The chain links TRBV7-2 to TRBJ1-2; D gene uncertain. CDR1 is SGHTA, CDR2 FQGNSA, per germline. This CDR3 spans 11 amino acids. With 5 bases removed from V and 5 bases from J, the gap between germline ends came to 6 bases.

V usage is TRBV12-5 and J usage is TRBJ2-2; TRBD2 matches 10 bases. V trimming: 6 bases; J trimming: 8 bases; junction bases outside the gene matches: 9. Germline V CDR1 and CDR2: LGHNT, FRNRAP. The CDR3 is made up of 15 amino acids. The CDR3 nucleotides read TGTGCTAGTGGCCTCCTAGCGGGGGCAGATGGGGAGCTGTTTTTT. Protein: CASGLLAGADGELFF.

The V and J genes are TRBV4-3 and TRBJ1-1; D unresolved. CDR1 and CDR2 (germline): LGHNA, YSLEER. V shed 0 bases and J shed 8 bases, with 10 bases lying between them. The CDR3 spans 13 residues. The CDR3 loop is CASSQEIPGEAFF. The DNA of the CDR3 is TGCGCCAGCAGCCAAGAAATCCCAGGAGAAGCTTTCTTT.